The text below deals with one TCR beta chain. As yet, its antigen is unknown. The record originates from a study of post-analysis software for immune sequencing data. Across the study: Relapsing-remitting, secondary progressive and progressive-relapsing multiple sclerosis courses were included.

Study-level findings and limits: TRBV5-6, TRBV5-1 and TRBV20-1 belonged to a set of roughly 5 TRBV segments that were more frequent in patients than controls. The normalized Chao1 diversity of multiple sclerosis patients was significantly lower than that of controls.

Unique molecular identifiers were present in the TCR beta cDNA libraries. Between 1 and 10 million T cells gave rise to about 450,000 cDNA molecules. TCRdb analysed the PCR reads with MiXCR anew, one entry per CDR3 protein. Of 800,000 to 950,000 distinct CDR3 sequences listed, approximately 57% were seen once; the top ten hold around 4.5%. The CDR3 consists of 16 residues. Trimming removed 4 bases at V and 0 bases at J, with 16 bases between. CDR1 is LGHDT, CDR2 YNNKEL, per germline (reference sequence). The rearrangement uses TRBV3-1 and TRBJ2-7; D assignment may be TRBD1 or TRBD2 (7 bases each). The source is a girl aged 5 to 17 with multiple sclerosis. Material: blood. The CDR3 nucleotides read TGTGCCAGCAGCCTCCAGGGGGGGCAGAGCTCCTACGAGCAGTACTTC. It encodes CASSLQGGQSSYEQYF.